This paragraph covers one T cell receptor beta chain sequence. The CDR3 is 16 residues long. Germline CDR1 MNHEY, CDR2 SMNVEV (reference sequence). V was clipped by 6 bases and J by 1 base, with 16 bases between them. This sample was included in a study of blood T cell repertoires in COVID-19. Study in general: Sample material is recorded as cDNA or gDNA derived from T cells, B-cell-depleted T cells, or PBMCs.

Cohort assignment relied on participant-reported clinical history. Each recovered donor of Cohort 3 presented with two negative PCRs, clearance, or symptom resolution. The method was immunoSEQ multiplex PCR; TCRdb's version includes in-frame clones alone and lacks a portion of them. This table has 200,000 to 250,000 clones, roughly nine tenths appearing once. The chain uses TRBV27 and TRBJ1-5; D perhaps matches TRBD1 (6 bases). This receptor was taken from a man aged 25 to 45 who had recovered from COVID-19. Sequenced input: PBMCs or T cells enriched from blood (not recorded which). The CDR3 sequence is CASRPPFRGSNQPQHF. The CDR3 coding sequence is TGTGCCAGCAGACCCCCTTTCAGGGGAAGCAATCAGCCCCAGCATTTT.